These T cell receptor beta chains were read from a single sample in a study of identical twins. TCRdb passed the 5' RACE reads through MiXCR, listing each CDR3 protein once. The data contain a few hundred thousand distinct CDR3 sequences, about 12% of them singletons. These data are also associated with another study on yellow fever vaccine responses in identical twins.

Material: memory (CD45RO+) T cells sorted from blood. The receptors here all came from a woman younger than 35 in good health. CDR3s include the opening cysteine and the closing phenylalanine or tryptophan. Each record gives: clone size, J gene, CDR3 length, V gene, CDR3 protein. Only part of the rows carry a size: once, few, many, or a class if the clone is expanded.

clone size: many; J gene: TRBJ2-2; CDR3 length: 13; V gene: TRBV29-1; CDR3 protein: CSVSGGGTGELFF
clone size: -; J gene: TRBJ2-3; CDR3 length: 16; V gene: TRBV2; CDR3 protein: CASIFLAGGSTDTQYF
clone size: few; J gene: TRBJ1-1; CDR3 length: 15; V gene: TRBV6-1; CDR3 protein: CASSPKWGPNTEAFF
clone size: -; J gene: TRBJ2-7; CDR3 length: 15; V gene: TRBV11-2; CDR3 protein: CASSSNGDSWSEQYF
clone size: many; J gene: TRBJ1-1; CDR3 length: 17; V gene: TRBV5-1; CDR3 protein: CASSLAPRTQMNTEAFF
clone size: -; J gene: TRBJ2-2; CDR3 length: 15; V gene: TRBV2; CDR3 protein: CASSDVGSNTGELFF
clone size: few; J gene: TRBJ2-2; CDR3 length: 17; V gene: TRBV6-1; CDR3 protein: CASSRGASRTNTGELFF
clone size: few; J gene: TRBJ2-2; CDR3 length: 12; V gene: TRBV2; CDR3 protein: CASSEAVRGLFF
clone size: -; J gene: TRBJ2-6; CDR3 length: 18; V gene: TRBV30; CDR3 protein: CAWSDFGDLSFGANVLTF
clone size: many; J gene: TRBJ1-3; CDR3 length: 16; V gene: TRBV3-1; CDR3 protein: CASTSVAGTSGNTIYF
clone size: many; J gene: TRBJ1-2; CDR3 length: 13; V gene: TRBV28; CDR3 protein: CASSEDRNYGYTF
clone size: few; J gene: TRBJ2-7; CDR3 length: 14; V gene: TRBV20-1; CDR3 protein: CSARDLADLYEQYF
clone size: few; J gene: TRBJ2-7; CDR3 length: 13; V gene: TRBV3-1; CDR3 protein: CASSQSPGLAGYF
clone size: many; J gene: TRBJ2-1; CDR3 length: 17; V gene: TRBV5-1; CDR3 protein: CASSLLGTTLSYNEQFF
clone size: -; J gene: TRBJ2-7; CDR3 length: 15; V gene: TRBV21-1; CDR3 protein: CASNHGGLVNGEQYF
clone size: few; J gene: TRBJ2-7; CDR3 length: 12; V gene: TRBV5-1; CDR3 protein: CASSLTGTEQYF
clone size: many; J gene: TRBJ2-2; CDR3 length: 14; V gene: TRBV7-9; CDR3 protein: CASSPSGGTGELFF
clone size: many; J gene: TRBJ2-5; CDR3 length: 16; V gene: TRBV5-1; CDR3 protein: CASSLVLSPAEKTQYF
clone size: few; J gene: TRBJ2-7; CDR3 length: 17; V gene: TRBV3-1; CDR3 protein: CASSQGGSGQGAYEQYF
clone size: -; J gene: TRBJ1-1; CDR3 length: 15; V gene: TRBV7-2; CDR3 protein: CASSLDGQGQTEAFF
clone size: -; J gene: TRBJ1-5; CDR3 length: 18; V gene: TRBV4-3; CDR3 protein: CASSQDLPGKVGNQPQHF
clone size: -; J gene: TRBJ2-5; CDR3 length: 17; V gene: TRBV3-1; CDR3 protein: CASSQELTPGGQETQYF
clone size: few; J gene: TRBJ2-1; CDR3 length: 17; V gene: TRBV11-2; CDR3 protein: CASSPYDSPNSYNEQFF
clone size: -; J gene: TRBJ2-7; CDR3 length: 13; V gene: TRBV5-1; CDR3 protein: CASSAGSPGEQYF
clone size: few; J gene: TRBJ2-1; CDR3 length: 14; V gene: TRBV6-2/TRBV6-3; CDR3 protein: CASATGTSGSEQFF
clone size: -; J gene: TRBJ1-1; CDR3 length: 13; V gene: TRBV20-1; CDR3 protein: CSAPTGTGTEAFF
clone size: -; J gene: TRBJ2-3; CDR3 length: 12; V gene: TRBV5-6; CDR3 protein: CASSSSIDTQYF
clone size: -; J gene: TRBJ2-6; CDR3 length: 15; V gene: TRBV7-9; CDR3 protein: CASSLMEAGANVLTF
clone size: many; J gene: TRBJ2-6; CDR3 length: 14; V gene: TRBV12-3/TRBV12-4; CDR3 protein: CAISWDSGANVLTF
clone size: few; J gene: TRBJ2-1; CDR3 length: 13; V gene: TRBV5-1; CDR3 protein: CASSTGGYNEQFF
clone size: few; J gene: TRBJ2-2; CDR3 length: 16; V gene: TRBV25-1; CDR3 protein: CASSTIAGSNTGELFF
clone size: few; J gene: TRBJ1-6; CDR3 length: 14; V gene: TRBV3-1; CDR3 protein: CASSHSGHNSPLHF
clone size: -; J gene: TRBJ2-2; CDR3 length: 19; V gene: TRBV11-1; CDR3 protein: CASSTKNRGHLENTGELFF
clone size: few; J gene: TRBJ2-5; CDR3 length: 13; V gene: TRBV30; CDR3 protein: CACPGLAEETQYF
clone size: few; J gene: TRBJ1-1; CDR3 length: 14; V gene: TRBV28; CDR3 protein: CASSYIYREKGAFF
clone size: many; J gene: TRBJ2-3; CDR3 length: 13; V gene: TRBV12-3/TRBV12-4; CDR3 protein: CASSLIRTDTQYF
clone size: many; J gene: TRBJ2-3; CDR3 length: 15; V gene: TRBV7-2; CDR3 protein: CASSTFAGGTDTQYF
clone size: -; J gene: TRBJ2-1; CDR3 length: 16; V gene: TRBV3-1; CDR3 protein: CASSPFSRASRNEQFF
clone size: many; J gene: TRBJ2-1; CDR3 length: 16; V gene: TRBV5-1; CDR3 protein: CASSVTTGPNPNEQFF
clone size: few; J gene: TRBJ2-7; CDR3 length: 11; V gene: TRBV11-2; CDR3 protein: CASSLHYEQYF
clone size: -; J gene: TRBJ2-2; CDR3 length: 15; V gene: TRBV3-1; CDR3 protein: CASSQPYGQSGELFF
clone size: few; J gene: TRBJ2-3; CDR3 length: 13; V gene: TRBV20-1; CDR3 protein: CSAAAGGTDTQYF
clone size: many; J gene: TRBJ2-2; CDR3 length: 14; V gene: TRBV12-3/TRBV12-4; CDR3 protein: CASSLGLSTGELFF
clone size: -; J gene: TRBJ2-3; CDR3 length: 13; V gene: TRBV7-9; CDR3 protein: CASSRQPGDTQYF
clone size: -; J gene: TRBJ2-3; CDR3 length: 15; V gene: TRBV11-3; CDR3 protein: CASSLGSAGTDTQYF